A selection of T cell receptor beta chains follows, all from one sample in a study of blood T cell repertoires in COVID-19. Produced via immunoSEQ multiplex PCR; TCRdb's table is partial and in-frame only. This table has approximately 31,000 clones, 75% to 90% appearing once. Sequencing used peripheral blood. These receptors all come from a man aged 80 or over with acute or convalescent COVID-19. Both conserved end residues are part of each CDR3. D genes are given only for firm matches. The size entry is marked missing in some rows and otherwise reads once, few, many or a size class.

12 | TRBJ2-1 | TRBV7-8 | TRBD1 | once | TGTGCCACCCGGGACAGGGACCATGAGCAGTTCTTC | CATRDRDHEQFF
13 | TRBJ1-1 | TRBV5-1 | . | . | TGCGCCAGCAGCTTGGATTCCAGGTCTGAAGCTTTCTTT | CASSLDSRSEAFF
16 | TRBJ2-1 | TRBV6-1 | . | . | TGTGCCAGCAGTGAAGCGGTAGCGGTGTCTTACAATGAGCAGTTCTTC | CASSEAVAVSYNEQFF
19 | TRBJ1-6 | TRBV28 | TRBD1 | . | TGTGCCACTCAGGCGGGACAGGGTCCGGAAAGCTCCTATAATTCACCCCTCCACTTT | CATQAGQGPESSYNSPLHF
15 | TRBJ2-2 | TRBV9 | . | . | TGTGCCAGCAGCGTACGGGGTTCGGGCACCGGGGAGCTGTTTTTT | CASSVRGSGTGELFF
13 | TRBJ1-1 | TRBV11-2 | . | . | TGTGCCAGCAGCTTTTTCCAGGGCACTGAAGCTTTCTTT | CASSFFQGTEAFF
16 | TRBJ2-1 | TRBV6-2/TRBV6-3 | . | . | TGTGCCAGCAGTTACTCGTACTCCTCTCCGTTCAATGAGCAGTTCTTC | CASSYSYSSPFNEQFF
16 | TRBJ2-3 | TRBV18 | TRBD2 | once | TGTGCCAGCTCGCCACAGCGGGAGGACCACACAGATACGCAGTATTTT | CASSPQREDHTDTQYF
12 | TRBJ1-2 | TRBV6-1 | TRBD1 | . | TGTGCCAGCAGTGAGACAGGGCGGGGCTACACCTTC | CASSETGRGYTF
11 | TRBJ1-6 | TRBV30 | . | . | TGTGCCTGGAGGACGGGATCACCCCTCCACTTT | CAWRTGSPLHF
14 | TRBJ2-5 | TRBV2 | TRBD1 | once | TGTGCCAGCAGACGGGACAGCGTGGTGGAGACCCAGTACTTC | CASRRDSVVETQYF
16 | TRBJ1-1 | TRBV28 | TRBD1 | . | TGTGCCAGCAGTTTAGGGCCGGGACAGGGGTACACTGAAGCTTTCTTT | CASSLGPGQGYTEAFF
13 | TRBJ2-5 | TRBV5-4 | . | . | TGTGCCAGCAGCCTCGACTTGAAAGAGACCCAGTACTTC | CASSLDLKETQYF
18 | TRBJ1-4 | TRBV12-5 | . | once | TGTGCTAGTGGTTTGGCCATGGGTGCCCTGAGAGGTAATGAAAAACTGTTTTTT | CASGLAMGALRGNEKLFF
13 | TRBJ1-2 | TRBV30 | TRBD1 | . | TGTGCCCGATTGGACAGGGCTACCTATGGCTACACCTTC | CARLDRATYGYTF
12 | TRBJ1-2 | TRBV9 | TRBD1 | few | TGTGCCAGCAGCCTCGACAGGGGCAGCTACACCTTC | CASSLDRGSYTF
14 | TRBJ1-2 | TRBV9 | . | . | TGTGCCAGCAGCGTTTCCGGAGCGTGGTATGGCTACACCTTC | CASSVSGAWYGYTF
14 | TRBJ2-4 | TRBV2 | . | once | TGTGCCAGCAGAAGGGGGACAGCCAAAAACATTCAGTACTTC | CASRRGTAKNIQYF
14 | TRBJ1-1 | TRBV11-2 | TRBD1 | . | TGTGCCAGCAGCCGACAGGGAGTGAACACTGAAGCTTTCTTT | CASSRQGVNTEAFF
16 | TRBJ2-7 | TRBV6-1 | TRBD2 | . | TGTGCCAGCAGTGAAGCGCTTGGGGGGGAGGTCTACGAGCAGTACTTC | CASSEALGGEVYEQYF
13 | TRBJ2-7 | TRBV18 | . | . | TGTGCCAGCTCAAATTACAGGGACCACGAGCAGTACTTC | CASSNYRDHEQYF
12 | TRBJ1-6 | TRBV5-1 | . | . | TGCGCCAGCAGCTTGGACTCATCACCCCTCCACTTT | CASSLDSSPLHF
11 | TRBJ2-1 | TRBV12-3/TRBV12-4 | . | once | TGTGCCAGCAGTAATGTGGCAGGGCAGTTCTTC | CASSNVAGQFF
15 | TRBJ2-1 | TRBV15 | TRBD2 | once | TGTGCCACCAGCACAGGGAGGGACGGCGCCTATGAGCAGTTCTTC | CATSTGRDGAYEQFF
15 | TRBJ1-5 | TRBV5-8 | . | . | TGTGCCAGCAGCCCAAGGCTCTCGGGGATCCAGCCCCAGCATTTT | CASSPRLSGIQPQHF
13 | TRBJ1-2 | TRBV6-1 | . | . | TGTGCCAGCAGTGAGGGGCAGGACTATGGCTACACCTTC | CASSEGQDYGYTF
13 | TRBJ1-2 | TRBV5-1 | . | . | TGCGCCAGCAGCGCCACACCTGCTGATGGCTACACCTTC | CASSATPADGYTF
14 | TRBJ2-1 | TRBV15 | TRBD2 | once | TGTGCCACCTCGCTGACTAGCGGGCTAAATGAGCAGTTCTTC | CATSLTSGLNEQFF
12 | TRBJ2-7 | TRBV6-5 | . | once | TGTGCCACTGGGAGAGTGGTCTACGAGCAGTACTTC | CATGRVVYEQYF
14 | TRBJ1-1 | TRBV7-9 | TRBD1 | . | TGTGCCAGCAGCTTCGGACAGGGGTCCGCTGAAGCTTTCTTT | CASSFGQGSAEAFF
15 | TRBJ2-1 | TRBV19 | TRBD2 | . | TGTGCCAGTACGCCGAAGACTAGCGGGAGAGGAGAGCAGTTCTTC | CASTPKTSGRGEQFF
16 | TRBJ1-4 | TRBV6-6 | TRBD1 | . | TGTGCCAGCAGTCCTCAAAACAGGGGGCTGTTTGAAAAACTGTTTTTT | CASSPQNRGLFEKLFF
12 | TRBJ2-1 | TRBV21-1 | . | . | TGTGCCAGACTAGACGTCGCCAAGAGGAAGTTCTTC | CARLDVAKRKFF
14 | TRBJ2-7 | TRBV7-2 | TRBD2 | . | TGTGCCAGCAGCTTTTTAGCGGGACCCTACGAGCAGTACTTC | CASSFLAGPYEQYF
13 | TRBJ2-7 | TRBV12-3/TRBV12-4 | . | . | TGTGCCAGCTCACAAGGGGTCTCCTACGAGCAGTACTTC | CASSQGVSYEQYF
19 | TRBJ2-1 | TRBV6-4 | TRBD2 | . | TGTGCCAGCAGTAAAACTAGCGGGAGGGCCGAGATAGGCGGCGATGAGCAGTTCTTC | CASSKTSGRAEIGGDEQFF
13 | TRBJ2-3 | TRBV28 | . | . | TGTGCCAGTCAACTGAGAGGCACAGATACGCAGTATTTT | CASQLRGTDTQYF
15 | TRBJ2-3 | TRBV19 | . | . | TGTGCCAGTAGTATTTATAGCGCTAGCACAGATACGCAGTATTTT | CASSIYSASTDTQYF
13 | TRBJ1-1 | TRBV7-9 | . | . | TGTGCCAGCAGGCCGACGGGGAACACTGAAGCTTTCTTT | CASRPTGNTEAFF
14 | TRBJ2-5 | TRBV6-5 | TRBD1 | . | TGTGCCAGCAGTTACGGGACAGGGGGCACGACCCAGTACTTC | CASSYGTGGTTQYF
13 | TRBJ1-1 | TRBV6-6 | . | . | TGTGCCAGCAGCGCGGATTCGAACACTGAAGCTTTCTTT | CASSADSNTEAFF
16 | TRBJ1-4 | TRBV27 | TRBD1 | . | TGTGCCAGCAGTTCCTCCTACAGGGGGTTGTTTGAAAAACTGTTTTTT | CASSSSYRGLFEKLFF
14 | TRBJ1-1 | TRBV6-5 | TRBD1 | . | TGTGCCAGCAAGGTCGGGACAGCGAACACTGAAGCTTTCTTT | CASKVGTANTEAFF
14 | TRBJ1-2 | TRBV13 | . | . | TGTGCCAGCAGCTTAGGGACTGAAAGCTATGGCTACACCTTC | CASSLGTESYGYTF
13 | TRBJ2-1 | TRBV24-1 | . | . | TGTGCCACCAGTGCCCCCGCGGCCACCGAGCAGTTCTTC | CATSAPAATEQFF
14 | TRBJ1-1 | TRBV5-5 | . | . | TGTGCCAGCAGCTTGAGGGGCGTGAACACTGAAGCTTTCTTT | CASSLRGVNTEAFF
14 | TRBJ2-6 | TRBV28 | . | . | TGTGCCAGCAGCCGGAGTACTGGGGCCAACGTCCTGACTTTC | CASSRSTGANVLTF
17 | TRBJ2-7 | TRBV7-9 | . | . | TGTGCCAGCAGTTTTTCGGGGGGCAGACTAGACTCCTACGAGCAGTACTTC | CASSFSGGRLDSYEQYF
15 | TRBJ2-1 | TRBV5-1 | TRBD2 | . | TGCGCCAGCAGCCTAACCGGGACTACCTACAATGAGCAGTTCTTC | CASSLTGTTYNEQFF
13 | TRBJ1-5 | TRBV27 | TRBD1 | . | TGTGCCAGCAGTCCACAGGGGAGTCAGCCCCAGCATTTT | CASSPQGSQPQHF
13 | TRBJ1-1 | TRBV5-1 | TRBD1 | . | TGCGCCAGCAGCATCCGGGACAGAACTGAAGCTTTCTTT | CASSIRDRTEAFF
12 | TRBJ1-2 | TRBV28 | . | . | TGTGCCAGCAGTATTAATTCTTATGGCTACACCTTC | CASSINSYGYTF
15 | TRBJ2-1 | TRBV6-5 | . | . | TGTGCCAGCAGTTACTCGCAGGGGAGGGACAATGAGCAGTTCTTC | CASSYSQGRDNEQFF
15 | TRBJ2-5 | TRBV7-2 | TRBD1 | once | TGTGCCAGCAGCTTAATGGGGGACAGGGAAGAGACCCAGTACTTC | CASSLMGDREETQYF
16 | TRBJ1-4 | TRBV5-5 | TRBD1 | few | TGTGCCAGCAGCTCGACTGACCCGACAGGGATCGGAAAACTGTTTTTT | CASSSTDPTGIGKLFF
15 | TRBJ2-3 | TRBV7-6 | TRBD1 | . | TGTGCCAGCAGCCCTGACAGGGGGCGCACAGATACGCAGTATTTT | CASSPDRGRTDTQYF
16 | TRBJ1-2 | TRBV28 | . | . | TGTGCCAGCAGTTTATGGGAGGGGCGGACCAACTATGGCTACACCTTC | CASSLWEGRTNYGYTF
13 | TRBJ1-5 | TRBV4-1 | . | . | TGCGCCAGCAGCCTCACAGGTCCAGAGCCCCAGCATTTT | CASSLTGPEPQHF
15 | TRBJ2-1 | TRBV2 | . | . | TGTGCCAGCAGTGAAAACCCGGGTACGGGCAATGAGCAGTTCTTC | CASSENPGTGNEQFF
15 | TRBJ1-3 | TRBV6-6 | TRBD1 | . | TGTGCCAGCAAAAACACAGGGGACTCTGGAAACACCATATATTTT | CASKNTGDSGNTIYF